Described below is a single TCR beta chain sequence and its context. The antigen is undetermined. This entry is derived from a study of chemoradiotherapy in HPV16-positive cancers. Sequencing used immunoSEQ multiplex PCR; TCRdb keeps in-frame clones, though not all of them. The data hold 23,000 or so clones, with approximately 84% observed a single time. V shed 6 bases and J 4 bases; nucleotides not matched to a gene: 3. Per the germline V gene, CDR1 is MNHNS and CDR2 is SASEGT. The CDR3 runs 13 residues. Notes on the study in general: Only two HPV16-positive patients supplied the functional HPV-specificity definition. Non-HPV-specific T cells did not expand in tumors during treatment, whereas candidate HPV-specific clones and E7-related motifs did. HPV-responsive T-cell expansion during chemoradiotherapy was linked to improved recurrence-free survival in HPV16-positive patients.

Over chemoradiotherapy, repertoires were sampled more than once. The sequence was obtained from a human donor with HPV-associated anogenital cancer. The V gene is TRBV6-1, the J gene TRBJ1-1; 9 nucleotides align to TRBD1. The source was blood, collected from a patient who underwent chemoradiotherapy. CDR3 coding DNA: TGTGCCAGCAGGGAGACAGGGGGCACTGAAGCTTTCTTT. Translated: CASRETGGTEAFF.